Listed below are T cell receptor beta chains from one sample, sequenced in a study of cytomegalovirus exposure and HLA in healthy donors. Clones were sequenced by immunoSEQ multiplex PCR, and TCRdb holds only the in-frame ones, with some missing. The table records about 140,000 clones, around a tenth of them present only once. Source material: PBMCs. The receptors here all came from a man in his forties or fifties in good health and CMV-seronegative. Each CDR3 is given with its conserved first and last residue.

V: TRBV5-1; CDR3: CASSLSQGGRHGYTF
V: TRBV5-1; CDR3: CASAAGGSLPYEQYF
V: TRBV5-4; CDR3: CASSFQGSGANVLTF
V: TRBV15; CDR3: CATSRDYSDEQYF
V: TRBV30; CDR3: CAWMTGGYTEAFF
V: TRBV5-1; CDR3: CASGFERDYEQYF
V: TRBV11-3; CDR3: CASSLDPTRGNNEQFF
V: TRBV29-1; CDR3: CSVEGPPPGGNTIYF
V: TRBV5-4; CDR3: CASSPTAGADTQYF
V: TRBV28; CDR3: CASSSGQGELQETQYF
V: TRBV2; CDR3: CASSEARVREQYF
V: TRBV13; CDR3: CASSYRQGGEKLFF
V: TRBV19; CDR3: CASSIRGVPPTEAFF
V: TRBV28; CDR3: CASLRRAYGYTF
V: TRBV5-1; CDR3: CASSLGPGPGMETQYF
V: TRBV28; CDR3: CASSYRWEQYF
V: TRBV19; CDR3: CASMRDRDEILPQHF
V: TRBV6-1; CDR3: CASSEIGGNSYNEQFF
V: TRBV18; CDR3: CASSPTGTINQPQHF
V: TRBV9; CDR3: CASSGGRGMGYTF
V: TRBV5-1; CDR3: CASSLDGSSYEPYF
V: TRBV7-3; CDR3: CASSPTGIRDSPLHF
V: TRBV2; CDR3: CASIFEEGTEAFF
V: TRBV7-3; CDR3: CASSPTGGGETQYF
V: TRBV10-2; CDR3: CASSELAGGPGEQFF
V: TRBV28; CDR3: CASSLSNDGYTF
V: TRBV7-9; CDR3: CASTGGGKNQPQHF
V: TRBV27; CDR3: CASSKWASGQGAPGELFF
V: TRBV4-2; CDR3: CASSQGRRVPSGANVLTF
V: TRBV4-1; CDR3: CASSREVRRDTQYF
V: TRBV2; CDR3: CASSQLAEDTDTQYF
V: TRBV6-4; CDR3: CASSAVQGQPQHF
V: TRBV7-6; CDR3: CASSLGDRTSGGETQYF
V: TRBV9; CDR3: CASSVLTSGGGETQYF
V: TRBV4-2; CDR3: CASSQDGGGTDTQYF
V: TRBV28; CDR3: CASSLNKFQGVDYGYTF
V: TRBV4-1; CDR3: CASSQPQVGGIRDTIYF
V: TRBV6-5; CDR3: CASSYRQEAKNIQYF
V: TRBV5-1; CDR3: CASSLDRSNTEAFF
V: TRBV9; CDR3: CASKAGLDGYTF
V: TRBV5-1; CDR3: CASSSGLAGGYEQYF
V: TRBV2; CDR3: CASSERADPSYNEQFF
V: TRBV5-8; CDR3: CASSSRLDRVHGYTF
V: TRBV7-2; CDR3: CASSFDRVRTSGANVLTF
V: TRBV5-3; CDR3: CARSLRGSHGYGYTF
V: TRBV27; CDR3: CASSLSRESYEQYF
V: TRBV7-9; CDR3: CASSPSGRSYNEQFF
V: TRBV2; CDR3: CASSEATGTIGELFF
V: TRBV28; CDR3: CASSSAYSGRDDEQFF
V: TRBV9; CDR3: CASSVRPSDTEAFF
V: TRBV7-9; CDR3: CASRLEQGRRGYTF
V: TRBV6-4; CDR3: CASQANVLTF
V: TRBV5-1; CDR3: CASSVDRAGDTGELFF
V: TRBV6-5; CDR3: CASSYSVRGKNSPLHF
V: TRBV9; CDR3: CASSVGLGEKLFF
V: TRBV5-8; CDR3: CASSLAGWYGYTF
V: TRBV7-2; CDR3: CASSLVSPSSAGEQFF
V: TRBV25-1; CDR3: CASSERDSDTYEQYF
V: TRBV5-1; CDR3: CASSLGQANRRDEQYF